A selection of T cell receptor beta chains follows, all from one sample in a study of T cells in localized non-small cell lung cancer. Clones were sequenced by immunoSEQ multiplex PCR, and TCRdb holds only the in-frame ones, with some missing. The profile shows about 6,100 clones, over 80% of them singletons. The specimen was peripheral blood, collected before any cancer treatment. All receptors derive from a male donor at least 60 years old with stage I lung adenocarcinoma. Each CDR3 is given with its conserved first and last residue. A D gene is named only where the DNA matches it firmly. Size is omitted from some rows. Given values are once, few, many or a class for expanded clones.

few	NA	TRBV7-6	TRBJ1-5	CASSPGGSRSNQPQHF	TGTGCCAGCAGCCCGGGCGGTTCGAGGAGCAATCAGCCCCAGCATTTT
NA	NA	TRBV6-1	TRBJ1-5	CASRRRALEQPQHF	TGTGCCAGCAGACGACGGGCCTTGGAGCAGCCCCAGCATTTT
NA	NA	TRBV19	TRBJ1-1	CASNSGNTEAFF	TGTGCCAGTAACTCCGGGAACACTGAAGCTTTCTTT
NA	NA	TRBV29-1	TRBJ2-4	CSVRVGGDIQYF	TGCAGCGTCCGGGTTGGGGGAGACATTCAGTACTTC
NA	NA	TRBV11-2	TRBJ2-5	CASSQRGAWETQYF	TGTGCCAGCAGCCAACGGGGGGCTTGGGAGACCCAGTACTTC
once	TRBD1	TRBV10-3	TRBJ1-1	CAINGQGETEAFF	TGTGCCATCAACGGACAGGGGGAGACTGAAGCTTTCTTT
few	TRBD2	TRBV7-2	TRBJ2-1	CASSLVRLAGGYNEQFF	TGTGCCAGCAGCTTAGTACGGCTAGCGGGAGGGTACAATGAGCAGTTCTTC
NA	TRBD2	TRBV9	TRBJ2-3	CASSAGLAGGPDTQYF	TGTGCCAGCAGCGCCGGACTAGCGGGGGGACCAGATACGCAGTATTTT
NA	NA	TRBV6-1	TRBJ1-2	CASSDAGGLSYGYTF	TGTGCCAGCAGTGATGCGGGGGGCTTGAGCTATGGCTACACCTTC
NA	NA	TRBV5-7	TRBJ2-6	CASSQILRTSRANVLTF	TGTGCCAGCTCCCAGATCTTGCGTACAAGTCGAGCCAACGTCCTGACTTTC
NA	NA	TRBV9	TRBJ1-3	CASSATGNTIYF	TGTGCCAGCAGCGCAACAGGAAACACCATATATTTT
NA	TRBD1	TRBV5-8	TRBJ2-3	CASSLVPQDRVGENTQYF	TGTGCCAGCAGCTTGGTTCCCCAGGACAGGGTGGGCGAGAATACGCAGTATTTT
NA	TRBD1	TRBV6-1	TRBJ1-5	CASSEGQGGFQPQHF	TGTGCCAGCAGTGAAGGACAGGGTGGGTTTCAGCCCCAGCATTTT
NA	TRBD1	TRBV23-1	TRBJ2-5	CASSQSGDRPAPRETQYF	TGCGCCAGCAGTCAATCGGGGGACAGACCCGCCCCTCGGGAGACCCAGTACTTC
NA	TRBD1	TRBV12-5	TRBJ1-1	CASGLGQGASNTEAFF	TGTGCTAGTGGTCTCGGACAGGGGGCTTCGAACACTGAAGCTTTCTTT
NA	NA	TRBV19	TRBJ1-5	CASRPGAYSNQPQHF	TGTGCCAGTAGACCAGGGGCTTATAGCAATCAGCCCCAGCATTTT
once	NA	TRBV19	TRBJ2-7	CASSIERDYEQYF	TGTGCCAGTAGTATAGAAAGGGACTACGAGCAGTACTTC
NA	NA	TRBV4-1	TRBJ2-1	CASSQATPYNEQFF	TGCGCCAGCAGCCAAGCTACGCCCTACAATGAGCAGTTCTTC
NA	NA	TRBV29-1	TRBJ2-7	CSVEAGKPYEQYF	TGCAGCGTTGAAGCTGGGAAACCCTACGAGCAGTACTTC
NA	TRBD1	TRBV4-2	TRBJ1-2	CASSLPLIRDRELGYGYTF	TGTGCCAGCAGCCTTCCCCTAATAAGGGACAGGGAGCTAGGCTATGGCTACACCTTC
NA	NA	TRBV7-8	TRBJ2-1	CASSPRTPVDRDEQFF	TGTGCCAGCAGCCCAAGGACCCCAGTTGATAGGGATGAGCAGTTCTTC
NA	TRBD2	TRBV30	TRBJ2-1	CAWRLIAGAGSYNEQFF	TGTGCCTGGAGGCTTATAGCGGGAGCCGGCTCCTACAATGAGCAGTTCTTC
once	TRBD2	TRBV2	TRBJ2-7	CARGTRGYEQYF	TGTGCCAGAGGGACTAGAGGGTACGAGCAGTACTTC
NA	NA	TRBV11-2	TRBJ2-3	CASSLGGGKSTDTQYF	TGTGCCAGCAGCTTAGGAGGCGGGAAAAGCACAGATACGCAGTATTTT
NA	NA	TRBV5-1	TRBJ2-5	CASSLDTAGETQYF	TGCGCCAGCAGCTTGGATACAGCCGGGGAGACCCAGTACTTC
NA	NA	TRBV6-1	TRBJ1-5	CASSEVGVYQPQHF	TGTGCCAGCAGTGAAGTGGGGGTTTATCAGCCCCAGCATTTT
NA	NA	TRBV30	TRBJ2-2	CAWSQHRDTGELFF	TGTGCCTGGAGTCAACACAGGGACACCGGGGAGCTGTTTTTT
NA	TRBD2	TRBV7-9	TRBJ2-3	CASSSATSGIYTQYF	TGTGCCAGCAGTTCCGCTACTAGCGGGATATATACGCAGTATTTT
once	NA	TRBV7-2	TRBJ1-2	CASSLDGGATYGYTF	TGTGCCAGCAGCTTAGATGGGGGCGCGACCTATGGCTACACCTTC
NA	NA	TRBV28	TRBJ2-7	CASSPPQRAYEQYF	TGTGCCAGCAGCCCCCCCCAGAGGGCCTACGAGCAGTACTTC
NA	NA	TRBV6-1	TRBJ2-3	CASSEVVRSTDTQYF	TGTGCCAGCAGTGAAGTGGTTAGATCCACAGATACGCAGTATTTT
NA	NA	TRBV5-1	TRBJ1-3	CASSLDGGRNTIYF	TGCGCCAGCAGCTTGGATGGTGGTAGAAACACCATATATTTT
NA	NA	TRBV19	TRBJ2-1	CASSIVAGPKAHNEQFF	TGTGCCAGTAGTATAGTAGCCGGGCCCAAAGCCCACAATGAGCAGTTCTTC
NA	NA	TRBV27	TRBJ1-1	CASSVRSSPGAFF	TGTGCCAGCAGTGTAAGGAGCAGCCCGGGAGCTTTCTTT
NA	NA	TRBV28	TRBJ1-3	CASSLSGPNTIYF	TGTGCCAGCAGTTTGTCAGGGCCAAACACCATATATTTT
few	NA	TRBV2	TRBJ1-2	CASSEAGVVYGYTF	TGTGCCAGCAGTGAAGCGGGGGTCGTCTATGGCTACACCTTC
NA	NA	TRBV7-2	TRBJ2-7	CASSLDQTVSYEQYF	TGTGCCAGCAGCTTAGATCAGACTGTATCCTACGAGCAGTACTTC
NA	NA	TRBV7-9	TRBJ1-4	CASSLARATNEKLFF	TGTGCCAGCAGCTTAGCGCGGGCAACTAATGAAAAACTGTTTTTT
NA	TRBD1	TRBV29-1	TRBJ2-5	CSVERTGAEGTQYF	TGCAGTGTTGAAAGGACAGGGGCGGAAGGGACCCAGTACTTC
NA	TRBD1	TRBV2	TRBJ1-2	CASSESQFPLQGADGYTF	TGTGCCAGCAGTGAATCTCAATTCCCTCTTCAGGGGGCGGATGGCTACACCTTC
NA	NA	TRBV9	TRBJ1-1	CASSVEGRGEAFF	TGTGCCAGCAGCGTAGAAGGGCGGGGTGAAGCTTTCTTT
few	NA	TRBV2	TRBJ2-1	CASSSTVAYNEQFF	TGTGCCAGCAGTTCGACAGTAGCGTACAATGAGCAGTTCTTC
NA	NA	TRBV7-8	TRBJ2-6	CASSVLYPQSRANVLTF	TGTGCCAGCAGCGTGCTGTACCCACAAAGTCGGGCCAACGTCCTGACTTTC
NA	NA	TRBV6-6	TRBJ1-2	CATLIEGIYGYTF	TGTGCCACACTAATAGAGGGGATATATGGCTACACCTTC